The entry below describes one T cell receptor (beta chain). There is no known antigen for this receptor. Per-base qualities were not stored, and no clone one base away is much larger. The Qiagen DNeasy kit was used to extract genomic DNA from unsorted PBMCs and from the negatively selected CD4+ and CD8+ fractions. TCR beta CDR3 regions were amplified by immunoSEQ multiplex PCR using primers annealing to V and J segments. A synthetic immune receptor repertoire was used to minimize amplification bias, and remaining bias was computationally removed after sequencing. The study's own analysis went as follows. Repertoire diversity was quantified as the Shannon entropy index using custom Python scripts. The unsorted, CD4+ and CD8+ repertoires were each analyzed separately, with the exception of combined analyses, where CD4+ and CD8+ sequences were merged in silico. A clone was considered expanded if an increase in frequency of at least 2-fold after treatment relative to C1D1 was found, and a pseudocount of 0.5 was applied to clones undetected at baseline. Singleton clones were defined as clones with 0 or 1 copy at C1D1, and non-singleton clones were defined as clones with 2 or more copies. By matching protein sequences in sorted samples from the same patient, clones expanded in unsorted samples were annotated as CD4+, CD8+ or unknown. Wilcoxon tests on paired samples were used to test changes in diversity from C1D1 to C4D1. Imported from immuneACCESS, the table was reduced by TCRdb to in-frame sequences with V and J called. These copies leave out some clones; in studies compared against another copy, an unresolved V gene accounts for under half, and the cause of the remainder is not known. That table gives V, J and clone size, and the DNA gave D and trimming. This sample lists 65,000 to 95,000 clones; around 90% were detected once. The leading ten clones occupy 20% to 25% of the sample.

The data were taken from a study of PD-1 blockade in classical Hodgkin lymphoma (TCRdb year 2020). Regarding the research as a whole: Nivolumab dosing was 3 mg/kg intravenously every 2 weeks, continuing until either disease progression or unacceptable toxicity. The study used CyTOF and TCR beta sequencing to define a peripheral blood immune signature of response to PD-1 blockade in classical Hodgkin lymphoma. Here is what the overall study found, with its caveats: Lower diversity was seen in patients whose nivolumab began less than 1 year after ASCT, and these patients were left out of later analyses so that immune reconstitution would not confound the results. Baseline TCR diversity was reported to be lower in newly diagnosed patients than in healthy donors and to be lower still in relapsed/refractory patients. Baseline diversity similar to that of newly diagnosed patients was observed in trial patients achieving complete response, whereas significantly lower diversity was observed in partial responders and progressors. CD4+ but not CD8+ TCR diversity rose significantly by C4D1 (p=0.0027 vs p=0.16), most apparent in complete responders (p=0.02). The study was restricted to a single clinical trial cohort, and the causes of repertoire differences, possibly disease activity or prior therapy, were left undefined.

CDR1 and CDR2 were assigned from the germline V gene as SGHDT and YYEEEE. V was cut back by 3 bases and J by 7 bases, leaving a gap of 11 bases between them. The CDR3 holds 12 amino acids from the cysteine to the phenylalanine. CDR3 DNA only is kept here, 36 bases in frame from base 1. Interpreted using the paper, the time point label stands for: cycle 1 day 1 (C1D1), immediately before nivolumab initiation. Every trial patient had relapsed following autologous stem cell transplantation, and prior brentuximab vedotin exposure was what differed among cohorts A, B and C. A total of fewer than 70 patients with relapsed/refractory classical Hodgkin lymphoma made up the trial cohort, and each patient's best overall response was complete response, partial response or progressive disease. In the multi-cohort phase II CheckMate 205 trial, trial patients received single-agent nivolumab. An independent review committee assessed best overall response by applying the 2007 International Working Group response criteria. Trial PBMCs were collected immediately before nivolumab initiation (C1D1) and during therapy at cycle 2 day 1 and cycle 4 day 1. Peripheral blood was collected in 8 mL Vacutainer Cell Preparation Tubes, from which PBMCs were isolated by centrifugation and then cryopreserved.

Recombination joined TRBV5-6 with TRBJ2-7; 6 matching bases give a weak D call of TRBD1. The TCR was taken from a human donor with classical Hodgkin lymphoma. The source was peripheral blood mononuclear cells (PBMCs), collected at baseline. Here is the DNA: TGTGCCAGCAGCTGGAACAGGGTTGAGCAGTACTTC. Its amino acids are CASSWNRVEQYF.